Listed below are T cell receptor beta chains from one sample, sequenced in a study of blood T cell repertoires in COVID-19. Some clones are missing from TCRdb's copy, which holds only in-frame ones; the method was immunoSEQ multiplex PCR. The data contain around 100,000 clones, approximately 85% of them singletons. The specimen sequenced was peripheral blood. The receptors originated from a man aged 55 to 70 with acute or convalescent COVID-19. Both conserved end residues are part of each CDR3. D genes are given only for firm matches. For some rows the clone size is stated as once, few or many, or as a class when expanded; others skip it.

D,J,V,size,CDR3,DNA
TRBD2,TRBJ2-3,TRBV29-1,-,CSVGRGLAGPDTQYF,TGCAGCGTCGGTAGGGGACTAGCGGGACCAGATACGCAGTATTTT
-,TRBJ1-1,TRBV5-4,once,CASSLGLSTVNTEAFF,TGTGCCAGCAGCTTGGGATTATCAACAGTGAACACTGAAGCTTTCTTT
TRBD1,TRBJ1-2,TRBV5-1,-,CASRISPGQGIYGYTF,TGCGCCAGCCGTATATCCCCGGGACAGGGGATCTATGGCTACACCTTC
TRBD1,TRBJ1-1,TRBV7-8,-,CASSQDRGAQGTEAFF,TGTGCCAGCAGCCAGGACAGGGGCGCGCAGGGCACTGAAGCTTTCTTT
-,TRBJ2-5,TRBV7-6,-,CASSSQVGRGAQETQYF,TGTGCCAGCAGCTCCCAGGTGGGCAGGGGCGCCCAAGAGACCCAGTACTTC
-,TRBJ2-3,TRBV11-1,-,CASRPTLGAGTDTQYF,TGTGCCAGCAGGCCCACCTTGGGGGCGGGCACAGATACGCAGTATTTT
TRBD1,TRBJ1-3,TRBV6-4,once,CASRLGTDPGNTIYF,TGTGCCAGCAGACTCGGGACAGACCCTGGAAACACCATATATTTT
TRBD1,TRBJ1-6,TRBV2,-,CASRTGGTSPLHF,TGTGCCAGCAGGACAGGGGGGACTTCACCCCTCCACTTT
-,TRBJ1-2,TRBV6-2/TRBV6-3,once,CASSSTGDYGYTF,TGTGCCAGCAGTTCGACAGGAGATTATGGCTACACCTTC
TRBD1,TRBJ1-1,TRBV2,-,CASSQDRDWAFF,TGTGCCAGCAGTCAGGACAGGGATTGGGCTTTCTTT
-,TRBJ2-5,TRBV27,-,CASSLIRETQYF,TGTGCCAGCAGTTTAATACGGGAGACCCAGTACTTC
-,TRBJ1-1,TRBV6-5,-,CASTGAERDTEAFF,TGTGCCAGCACAGGGGCGGAACGGGACACTGAAGCTTTCTTT
-,TRBJ2-7,TRBV3-1/TRBV3-2,-,CASSYRDEQYF,TGTGCCAGCAGCTACAGAGACGAGCAGTACTTC
-,TRBJ1-3,TRBV19,-,CASYGIGNTIYF,TGTGCCAGTTACGGGATAGGAAACACCATATATTTT
-,TRBJ1-5,TRBV30,-,CAWSGQQLNQPQHF,TGTGCCTGGAGCGGACAGCAGCTCAATCAGCCCCAGCATTTT